What follows are 24 T cell receptor beta chains derived from one specimen sequenced in a study of T cells after yellow fever vaccination. TCRdb redid the calling of the 5' RACE reads with MiXCR, one entry per CDR3 protein. The data hold under 550,000 distinct CDR3 sequences, with around a fifth observed a single time. This sample comprised PBMCs, obtained 20 to 25 days after the first yellow fever vaccination. These receptors were obtained from a man younger than 35 who received the YFV17D yellow fever vaccine.

The count of this clonotype is one. The rearrangement joins TRBV11-2 to TRBJ2-7, with D unresolved. V gave up 2 bases and J gave up 1 base, with 9 bases separating them. CDR1 and CDR2 from the germline V gene are SGHAT and FQNNGV. This CDR3 comprises 14 residues. CDR3 coding DNA: TGTGCCAGCAGCTTAATGCAGCCGTCCTACGAGCAGTACTTC. Translated, it gives CASSLMQPSYEQYF.

This chain connects TRBV19 to TRBJ2-3; maybe TRBD2 (5 bases). Trimming removed 4 bases from V and 3 bases from J, with 14 bases in between. This CDR3 comprises 15 residues. Germline V gives CDR1 LNHDA, CDR2 SQIVND (reference sequence). The CDR3 protein is CASSTHGVGTDTQYF. The DNA for the CDR3 is TGTGCCAGTAGTACCCACGGGGTTGGGACAGATACGCAGTATTTT.

This clonotype was seen a few times. V usage is TRBV5-6 and J usage is TRBJ2-3; D call uncertain. This CDR3 is built from 15 residues. The V gene's germline CDR1 is SGHDT and CDR2 YYEEEE. Trimming removed 4 bases from V and 3 bases from J, with 15 bases in between. The CDR3 nucleotides are TGTGCCAGCAGCCACGGCCACCGTCCAACAGATACGCAGTATTTT. As protein: CASSHGHRPTDTQYF.

The V gene is TRBV6-6, the J gene TRBJ1-5, with D unclear. Germline V gives CDR1 MNHNY, CDR2 SVGAGI (reference sequence). The ends were cut back, 4 bases at V and 6 bases at J, with 1 base in the middle. The CDR3 runs to 10 residues. The CDR3 DNA sequence: TGTGCCAGCAGTTTTCAGCCCCAGCATTTT. It specifies CASSFQPQHF.

The rearrangement uses TRBV30 and TRBJ2-7, with no clear D. CDR3 length: 11 amino acids. The V and J ends lost 3 bases and 9 bases respectively, with 12 bases between them. In germline, CDR1 is GTSNPN, CDR2 SVGIG (reference sequence). The CDR3 DNA is TGTGCCTGGAGCCCCTTACGAGGGCAGTACTTC. This sequence encodes CAWSPLRGQYF.

The chain employs TRBV9 and TRBJ1-5, with D perhaps TRBD1 (5 bases). The V end lost 0 bases, the J end lost 7 bases, and 14 bases lay between the germline ends. The CDR3 totals 15 residues. In germline, CDR1 is SGDLS, CDR2 YYNGEE. The CDR3 DNA reads as TGTGCCAGCAGCGTAGATGGGACGGGGCAGCAGCCCCAGCATTTT. Translated, it gives CASSVDGTGQQPQHF.

This clonotype was seen a few times. This rearrangement joins TRBV6-1 to TRBJ2-2; no clear D gene. The CDR3 extends over 16 amino acids. Trimming took 6 bases from V and 1 from J, leaving 15 bases between them. Germline V gives CDR1 MNHNS, CDR2 SASEGT. The CDR3 DNA sequence: TGTGCCAGCAGCTCCACTCCGGTCATGAACACCGGGGAGCTGTTTTTT. Amino acids: CASSSTPVMNTGELFF.

V usage is TRBV29-1 and J usage is TRBJ2-5; D could derive from TRBD1 or TRBD2 (5 bases each). Looked up from germline, CDR1 is SQVTM and CDR2 is ANQGSEA. The CDR3 is 13 amino acids. Deletions cut 6 bases from V and 5 bases from J, with 16 bases between. The CDR3 loop is CSVKRGSGETQYF. The CDR3 bases are TGCAGCGTGAAGAGGGGATCGGGGGAGACCCAGTACTTC.

This chain links TRBV20-1 with TRBJ2-2, with TRBD2 matching 7 bases. After removal of 5 bases from V and 5 bases from J, the junction contained 8 bases not matched to a gene. This CDR3 has 14 amino acids. Germline loops: CDR1 DFQATT, CDR2 SNEGSKA (reference sequence). The DNA of the CDR3 is TGCAGTGCTGAACGGCCCGGGGGGACCGGGGAGCTGTTTTTT. Amino acids: CSAERPGGTGELFF.

This clonotype was observed many times. The chain carries TRBV15 and TRBJ2-3; D not resolved. CDR3 length: 15 amino acids. V dropped 3 bases and J dropped 2 bases, with 12 bases sitting between them. The V gene's germline CDR1 is LNHNV and CDR2 YYDKDF (reference sequence). For the CDR3, the DNA is TGTGCCACCAGCAGTAACCCGACGAACACAGATACGCAGTATTTT. Its translation: CATSSNPTNTDTQYF. Full variable domain (rest looked up from reference TRBV15 and TRBJ2-3): DAMVIQNPRYQVTQFGKPVTLSCSQTLNHNVMYWYQQKSSQAPKLLFHYYDKDFNNEADTPDNFQSRRPNTSFCFLDIRSPGLGDTAMYLCATSSNPTNTDTQYFGPGTRLTVL.

The chain uses TRBV7-6 and TRBJ2-7; TRBD1 is a possible D gene (7 bases). The CDR3 is made up of 14 amino acids. V was clipped by 5 bases and J by 5 bases, with 16 bases between them. Looked up from germline, CDR1 is SGHVS and CDR2 is FNYEAQ. The CDR3 region has the DNA TGTGCCAGCAGCCCCAGACAGGGAGGCCACGAGCAGTACTTC. Residues: CASSPRQGGHEQYF.

This clonotype was seen a few times. The chain joins TRBV6-6 to TRBJ1-5, with no clear D. CDR1 and CDR2 from the germline V gene are MNHNY and SVGAGI (reference sequence). The CDR3 sequence is 10 residues long. V was cut by 6 bases and J by 9 bases, with 6 bases left in between. The CDR3 region is CASSMRPQHF. CDR3 in DNA: TGTGCCAGCAGCATGCGGCCCCAGCATTTT.

V is TRBV12-3 or TRBV12-4 and J is TRBJ1-4; maybe TRBD1 (5 bases). This CDR3 spans 12 amino acids. Trimming stripped 6 bases from V and 8 bases from J, with 10 bases between. The CDR3 spells CASRRDGEKLFF. As DNA, the CDR3 is TGTGCCAGCAGACGGGACGGCGAAAAACTGTTTTTT.

The chain carries TRBV5-4 and TRBJ2-5, with a weak D call TRBD2 (6 bases). Germline CDR1 SGHNT, CDR2 YYREEE (reference sequence). There are 17 residues in the CDR3. With 4 bases removed from V and 1 base from J, the gap between germline ends came to 20 bases. This chain's CDR3 is CASSRYETRQFQETQYF. The CDR3 bases are TGTGCCAGCAGCAGATATGAGACTAGGCAGTTCCAAGAGACCCAGTACTTC.

This clonotype has only a few counts. V usage is TRBV4-2 and J usage is TRBJ2-5, with unresolved D. V lost 0 bases, J lost 7 bases, and 15 bases lay in between. This CDR3 is built from 15 residues. Germline loops: CDR1 LGHNA, CDR2 YNFKEQ. The CDR3 nucleotides are TGTGCCAGCAGCCAAGATCCCATGCCCCCGGGGACCCAGTACTTC. Its translation is CASSQDPMPPGTQYF.

This chain connects TRBV7-2 to TRBJ2-1; D possibly uses TRBD1 or TRBD2 (5 bases each). V lost 3 bases to trimming and J lost 8 bases, with 20 bases between them. CDR1 and CDR2 (germline): SGHTA, FQGNSA. There are 16 residues in the CDR3. CDR3 region: CASSFRRDPEGDEQFF. The CDR3 DNA is TGTGCCAGCAGCTTCCGCCGGGACCCCGAGGGCGATGAGCAGTTCTTC. Combining the CDR3 with reference TRBV7-2 and TRBJ2-1 gives the whole variable domain GAGVSQSPSNKVTEKGKDVELRCDPISGHTALYWYRQSLGQGLEFLIYFQGNSAPDKSGLPSDRFSAERTGGSVSTLTIQRTQQEDSAVYLCASSFRRDPEGDEQFFGPGTRLTVL.

The chain recombines TRBV25-1 with TRBJ1-2; 7 nucleotides line up with TRBD1. V trimming: 5 bases; J trimming: 7 bases; junction bases outside the gene matches: 7. CDR1 MGHDK and CDR2 SYGVNS come from the germline V gene. This CDR3 contains 13 residues. CDR3 nucleotides: TGTGCCAGCAGTTCAACAGGGGTGGGTGGCTACACCTTC. Its translation is CASSSTGVGGYTF.

This clonotype turned up a few times. The chain couples TRBV5-1 to TRBJ2-5; D uncertain. V dropped 0 bases and J dropped 5 bases, with 14 bases sitting between them. Germline V gene sequence: CDR1 SGHRS, CDR2 YFSETQ. The CDR3 is 15 amino acids. The CDR3 here is CASSLAAQTRETQYF. For the CDR3, the DNA is TGCGCCAGCAGCTTGGCGGCGCAGACGCGGGAGACCCAGTACTTC.

This chain links TRBV20-1 with TRBJ2-3; 9 bases match TRBD2. The junction had 11 bases not matched to a gene; V was cut back by 2 bases and J by 11 bases. Germline V gene data show CDR1 as DFQATT and CDR2 as SNEGSKA (reference sequence). The CDR3 totals 14 residues. CDR3 region: CSARRGGVERGQYF. The CDR3 bases are TGCAGTGCTAGACGCGGGGGGGTGGAGCGAGGGCAGTATTTT.

The chain employs TRBV12-3 or TRBV12-4 and TRBJ1-3, with TRBD1 matching over 7 bases. The CDR3 has 14 residues. J gave up 0 bases and V 7 bases, and 3 bases lay outside the gene matches. CDR3 sequence (DNA): TGTGCCAGCAAGAGGGACAGCTCTGGAAACACCATATATTTT. Translating gives CASKRDSSGNTIYF.

The table lists this clonotype with many counts. The chain combines TRBV29-1 with TRBJ2-3; D ambiguous. This CDR3 region has 11 residues. Germline lookup yields CDR1 SQVTM and CDR2 ANQGSEA. With 3 bases removed from V and 4 bases from J, the gap between germline ends came to 5 bases. The CDR3 reads CSVDMSDTQYF. Here the CDR3 DNA reads TGCAGCGTTGATATGTCAGATACGCAGTATTTT.

This clonotype occurred a few times. The chain recombines TRBV10-3 with TRBJ2-7; weak D call: TRBD1 (6 bases). The CDR3 runs 12 residues. The germline V gene encodes CDR1 ENHRY and CDR2 SYGVKD. V lost 1 base, J lost 12 bases, and 13 bases lay in between. This chain's CDR3 is CAISEWGQKSYV. The CDR3 region has the DNA TGTGCCATCAGTGAGTGGGGACAAAAATCGTACGTC.

The rearrangement joins TRBV18 to TRBJ2-3; D is unresolved. The V end was cut by 0 bases, the J end by 4 bases, with 5 bases between. Germline-derived CDR1 and CDR2 are KGHSH and LQKENI. CDR3 length equals 13 residues. Here the CDR3 DNA reads TGTGCCAGCTCACCACCTTCCTCAGATACGCAGTATTTT. Protein product: CASSPPSSDTQYF. Full variable domain (outside the CDR3, taken from reference TRBV18 and TRBJ2-3): NAGVMQNPRHLVRRRGQEARLRCSPMKGHSHVYWYRQLPEEGLKFMVYLQKENIIDESGMPKERFSAEFPKEGPSILRIQQVVRGDSAAYFCASSPPSSDTQYFGPGTRLTVL.

This clonotype was detected ten times or more. The rearrangement joins TRBV7-2 to TRBJ2-5; TRBD2 matches at 11 bases. CDR1 and CDR2 from the germline V gene are SGHTA and FQGNSA. V was pared by 3 bases and J by 5 bases, with 11 bases of the junction left unmatched. The CDR3 runs 17 residues. CDR3 nucleotide sequence: TGTGCCAGCAGCTTGAGAGGGGAGGGACTAGCGGCCGAGACCCAGTACTTC. Its translation is CASSLRGEGLAAETQYF.